One sample yielded the 23 T cell receptor beta chains listed below, sequenced in a study of Graves' ophthalmopathy and Graves' hyperthyroidism listed by TCRdb under 2018. Instrument used: Illumina HiSeq 2000. For repertoire sequencing, the TCR beta CDR3 regions were amplified from RNA transcripts. A first-round RT-PCR used HTBI primers with the Qiagen OneStep RT-PCR kit, followed by a second-round multiplex PCR, size selection and purification. Starting from the raw public reads, TCRdb applied fastp trimming at Q25, assembled clones with MiXCR and retained in-frame beta chains. Identical CDR3 protein sequences are pooled into one entry, listed with their most common genes and DNA. Counted in this sample were 1 million to 1.3 million distinct CDR3 sequences; roughly 35% of them appeared once. The ten largest account for approximately 12% of the sample. Sequencing was performed on peripheral blood or thyroid tissue (not recorded which). These receptor sequences come from an adult man with Graves' hyperthyroidism.

At least ten counts were recorded for this clonotype. The V and J genes are TRBV7-9 and TRBJ1-1; 10 nucleotides align to TRBD1. CDR1 is SEHNR, CDR2 FQNEAQ, per germline (reference sequence). The CDR3 extends over 14 amino acids. Losses at the gene ends were 5 bases for V and 8 bases for J; bases not matched to a gene: 8. Written as DNA, the CDR3 is TGTGCCAGCAGCCAGGACAGGGGGGGGAGAGAAGCTTTCTTT. This encodes CASSQDRGGREAFF.

The sample holds a few counts of this clonotype. The chain is built from TRBV16 and TRBJ2-2; TRBD2 agrees at 8 bases. CDR1 KGHSY and CDR2 FQNENV come from the germline V gene. This CDR3 region has 17 residues. V was pared by 3 bases and J by 2 bases, with 8 bases of the junction left unmatched. The CDR3 DNA reads TGTGCCAGCAGCCAGCCCCCGCGGACTAGCAACACCGGGGAGCTGTTTTTT. It translates to CASSQPPRTSNTGELFF.

This clonotype was recorded many times. The chain uses TRBV29-1 and TRBJ1-4; D is uncertain. Trimming removed 8 bases from V and 8 bases from J, with 12 bases in between. The CDR3 spans 11 residues. Germline V gene sequence: CDR1 SQVTM, CDR2 ANQGSEA. CDR3 region: CSCLVSEKLFF. The CDR3 DNA follows: TGCAGCTGCCTGGTATCCGAAAAACTGTTTTTT.

This chain uses TRBV7-8 with TRBJ2-1; D remains unclear. V lost 5 bases to trimming and J lost 4 bases, with 9 bases between them. The CDR3 loop spans 13 amino acids. Germline CDR1 SGHVS, CDR2 FQNEAQ. The CDR3 bases are TGTGCCAGCAGCCAAGCAACGTACAATGAGCAGTTCTTC. Its translation is CASSQATYNEQFF.

This clonotype was seen more than once but under ten times. CDR3 residues: CASSVVGRGSEYSYEQYF. CDR3 nucleotide sequence: TGTGCCAGCAGTGTTGTCGGGAGAGGATCAGAGTACTCCTACGAGCAGTACTTC. The rearrangement uses TRBV2 and TRBJ2-7; the D gene is possibly TRBD2 (6 bases). V was trimmed by 4 bases and J by 0 bases, leaving 22 bases between them. This CDR3 has 18 amino acids. Germline V gene sequence: CDR1 SNHLY, CDR2 FYNNEI. The complete variable domain, with remaining parts taken from reference TRBV2 and TRBJ2-7, reads EPEVTQTPSHQVTQMGQEVILRCVPISNHLYFYWYRQILGQKVEFLVSFYNNEISEKSEIFDDQFSVERPDGSNFTLKIRSTKLEDSAMYFCASSVVGRGSEYSYEQYFGPGTRLTVT.

In DNA form, the CDR3 reads TGTGCCAGCAGTCTCGGCAGGGGGCGGATCTGGAGTGGCTACACCTTC. It yields the protein CASSLGRGRIWSGYTF. V gene TRBV9 combines with J gene TRBJ1-2; TRBD1 agrees at 8 bases. The CDR3 consists of 16 residues. Germline V gives CDR1 SGDLS, CDR2 YYNGEE. Unmatched junction bases numbered 16, after V lost 5 bases and J lost 7 bases.

This clonotype showed up just once. The genes are TRBV25-1 and TRBJ2-7; weak D call: TRBD2 (7 bases). Germline CDR1 MGHDK, CDR2 SYGVNS. The CDR3 loop spans 12 amino acids. Trimming pared 1 base from V and 8 bases from J, leaving 9 bases between. CDR3 amino acids: CASSESGGQQYF. CDR3 sequence (DNA): TGTGCCAGCAGTGAATCCGGGGGGCAGCAGTACTTC.

Only one count was recorded for this clonotype. This chain joins TRBV10-2 and TRBJ1-2; D remains unclear. The germline V and J ends were trimmed by 6 bases and 6 bases, with 14 bases remaining between them. Germline loops: CDR1 WSHSY, CDR2 SAAADI. CDR3 length: 13 amino acids. The CDR3 DNA follows: TGCGCCAGCAGGATCCCTACTTCCGATGGCTACACCTTC. Protein: CASRIPTSDGYTF.

A word on this clonotype: A read error may account for a junction end that differs from germline. This chain uses TRBV5-1 with TRBJ1-1; no definite D call. There are 14 residues in the CDR3. The V gene's germline CDR1 is SGHRS and CDR2 YFSETQ. In DNA form, the CDR3 reads TGCGTCAGCAGCTTGGACTCTCAGAACACTGAAGCTTTCTTT. Translation: CVSSLDSQNTEAFF.

In the case of this clonotype: A much larger clone lies one base from this, so it may be a read error. The CDR3 sequence is CSGTGNTEAFF. The CDR3, as DNA: TGCAGCGGGACAGGGAACACTGAAGCTTTCTTT. J is TRBJ1-1 and V is TRBV29-1; 7 bases line up with TRBD1. This CDR3 contains 11 residues. The trim removed 7 bases at V and 1 base at J, leaving 0 bases unmatched. Germline CDR1 and CDR2: SQVTM and ANQGSEA.

The chain combines TRBV6-5 with TRBJ2-3, with 12 bases that match TRBD2. The V and J ends lost 6 bases and 4 bases, in that order; junction bases with no gene match: 5. Germline CDR1 MNHEY, CDR2 SVGAGI. This CDR3 comprises 15 residues. The CDR3 region is CASSRASGGADTQYF. The CDR3 bases are TGTGCCAGCAGCCGAGCTAGCGGGGGGGCAGATACGCAGTATTTT.

This clonotype came up once. The rearrangement uses TRBV10-3 and TRBJ1-1, with a weak D call TRBD1 (5 bases). This CDR3 region has 14 residues. CDR1 and CDR2 (germline): ENHRY, SYGVKD. V was shortened by 3 bases and J by 1 base, with 9 bases between the two germline ends. As DNA, the CDR3 is TGTGCCATCAGTGAAGGAAGGGGGAACACTGAAGCTTTCTTT. It specifies CAISEGRGNTEAFF.

This clonotype was seen a few times. V usage is TRBV10-3 and J usage is TRBJ2-3; possible D gene TRBD1, 7 bases. Trimming cost V 10 bases and J 6 bases, with 17 bases left between them. This CDR3 is built from 13 residues. Germline CDR1 ENHRY, CDR2 SYGVKD. The CDR3 reads CATSYRGGDTQYF. CDR3 bases: TGTGCCACCTCATACAGGGGAGGCGATACGCAGTATTTT.

J is TRBJ2-5 and V is TRBV6-2 or TRBV6-3; 8 nucleotides align to TRBD1. Germline CDR1 MNHEY, CDR2 SVGEGT. With V trimmed by 5 bases and J by 5 bases, 13 bases remained unmatched. CDR3 size: 16 residues. The CDR3 DNA is TGTGCCAGCAGTACCCCAACGGGGGCAGGGGGCGAGACCCAGTACTTC. Residues: CASSTPTGAGGETQYF.

The J gene is TRBJ2-7, the V gene TRBV20-1; TRBD1 agrees at 7 bases. CDR1 is DFQATT and CDR2 is SNEGSKA in the germline V gene (reference sequence). V shed 0 bases and J 9 bases; nucleotides not matched to a gene: 11. The CDR3 covers 14 residues. CDR3 residues: CSARDFGTALGQYF. The CDR3 coding sequence is TGCAGTGCTAGAGATTTCGGGACAGCCCTGGGGCAGTACTTC.

Turning to this clonotype: This may be a read error, as it is one base from a much larger clone. The chain carries TRBV5-5 and TRBJ1-2; D possibly corresponds to TRBD1 (5 bases). Per germline, CDR1 SGHKS and CDR2 YYEKEE (reference sequence). The CDR3 consists of 14 residues. Trimming left V 3 bases short and J 6 bases short, with 15 bases between. For the CDR3, the DNA is TGTGCCAGCAGCTCGGGACGGGTGATCCATGGCTACACCTTC. Amino acids: CASSSGRVIHGYTF.

As regards this clonotype: Since the CDR3 does not end with the conserved phenylalanine or tryptophan, this likely comes from a read error. The V gene is TRBV10-3, the J gene TRBJ1-1; D is unresolved. Germline V lookup: CDR1 ENHRY, CDR2 SYGVKD. The CDR3 loop spans 17 amino acids. Trimming shortened V by 4 bases and J by 0 bases, and 18 bases separated the two germline ends. CDR3 bases: TGTGCCATCAGTGCTAGAAGGATAGGCGACTTGAACACTGAAGCTTTCCTT. Translated: CAISARRIGDLNTEAFL.

Concerning this clonotype itself: A single base separates this from a much larger clone, so it may be a read error. V is TRBV25-1 and J is TRBJ1-6, with a tentative D call TRBD1 (5 bases). The CDR3 is 16 amino acids. V lost 5 bases and J lost 11, with 22 bases in between. Germline lookup yields CDR1 MGHDK and CDR2 SYGVNS. In nucleotides, the CDR3 is TGTGCCAGCAGTTCTTTAAGCGGGGGTACCGGGACACCCCTCCACTTT. Translating gives CASSSLSGGTGTPLHF.

In DNA, the CDR3 is TGTGCCAGCAGCTTACAGGGGACGTTCGAGAGCTCCTATAATTCACCCCTCCACTTT. Translation gives CASSLQGTFESSYNSPLHF. The chain has TRBV7-2 and TRBJ1-6, with a possible D match to TRBD1 (6 bases). The CDR3 has 19 amino acids. With 2 bases removed from V and 0 bases from J, the gap between germline ends came to 17 bases. Germline V CDR1 and CDR2: SGHTA, FQGNSA.

Concerning this clonotype: Given a much more abundant clone one base away, this may be a read error. The chain combines TRBV7-9 with TRBJ1-1; 7 positions agree with TRBD1. The CDR3 has 12 residues. J was trimmed by 14 bases and V by 4 bases; bases with no gene match: 10. The germline CDR1 and CDR2 sequences are SEHNR and FQNEAQ (reference sequence). The CDR3: CASSSQGGMRFF. The CDR3 region has the DNA TGTGCCAGCAGCTCCCAAGGGGGCATGAGATTCTTT.

This clonotype was picked up a small number of times. V is TRBV6-2 or TRBV6-3 and J is TRBJ2-5, with TRBD2 as a possible D gene (6 bases). The length of the CDR3 is 15 residues. Trimming left V 4 bases short and J 2 bases short, with 14 bases between. CDR1 and CDR2 from the germline V gene are MNHEY and SVGEGT. In nucleotides, the CDR3 is TGTGCCAGCAGTTTCCGAGGGAGGCCACAAGAGACCCAGTACTTC. The encoded protein is CASSFRGRPQETQYF.

The chain carries TRBV5-4 and TRBJ2-7; D might be TRBD1 (6 bases). This CDR3 contains 18 residues. The ends were cut back, 0 bases at V and 5 bases at J, with 24 bases in the middle. Looked up from germline, CDR1 is SGHNT and CDR2 is YYREEE (reference sequence). This chain's CDR3 is CASSLAGVGQRTYHEQYF. For the CDR3, the DNA is TGTGCCAGCAGCTTGGCAGGGGTAGGACAAAGGACATACCACGAGCAGTACTTC. Filled out from reference TRBV5-4 and TRBJ2-7, the complete variable domain reads ETGVTQSPTHLIKTRGQQVTLRCSSQSGHNTVSWYQQALGQGPQFIFQYYREEENGRGNFPPRFSGLQFPNYSSELNVNALELDDSALYLCASSLAGVGQRTYHEQYFGPGTRLTVT.

This chain joins TRBV10-3 and TRBJ1-4; a possible D gene is TRBD1 (5 bases). V lost 6 bases and J lost 8, with 13 bases in between. The CDR3 has 13 amino acids. CDR1 is ENHRY and CDR2 is SYGVKD in the germline V gene. CDR3 in DNA: TGTGCCATCAGACCCGGGGCAGGGGAAAAACTGTTTTTT. Its translation: CAIRPGAGEKLFF.